The 23 T cell receptor beta chains in this list originate from one sample, sequenced in a study of cytomegalovirus exposure and HLA in healthy donors. The PCR was carried out with 60 Vbeta primers and 13 Jbeta primers. Profiled with immunoSEQ multiplex PCR; TCRdb holds only in-frame clones, not every one. The sample includes more than 100,000 clones, roughly 89% of them seen just once. Sequencing used PBMCs. Receptors were obtained from a woman in her twenties or thirties in good health and CMV-seronegative.

CDR3 sequence: CASPGLSNTGELFF. CDR3 nucleotide sequence: TGTGCCAGCCCAGGACTATCGAACACCGGGGAGCTGTTTTTT. The chain carries TRBV27 and TRBJ2-2; TRBD2 is a possible D gene (6 bases). This CDR3 has 14 residues. Trimming took 8 bases from V and 0 from J, leaving 10 bases between them. The germline CDR1 and CDR2 sequences are MNHEY and SMNVEV (reference sequence).

The CDR3 nucleotides are TGTGCCAGCAGCAAAGACTCGGGTGCTGGGGCCAACGTCCTGACTTTC. Its translation: CASSKDSGAGANVLTF. The chain links TRBV21-1 to TRBJ2-6; the D segment call TRBD2 is taken from the table without a DNA check. TRBV21-1 is marked as a pseudogene. The CDR3 has 16 amino acids.

The chain uses TRBV28 and TRBJ1-4; 7 bases line up with TRBD1. Germline V gene data show CDR1 as MDHEN and CDR2 as SYDVKM. V shed 6 bases and J 4 bases; nucleotides not matched to a gene: 5. The CDR3 covers 14 residues. Here the CDR3 DNA reads TGTGCCAGCAGGAAGGGACAGATTAATGAAAAACTGTTTTTT. It is translated as CASRKGQINEKLFF.

This clone occurred a few times. The chain links TRBV19 to TRBJ2-1; a weak D match, TRBD1 (5 bases). V gave up 7 bases and J gave up 4 bases, with 14 bases separating them. The germline V gene has CDR1 LNHDA and CDR2 SQIVND (reference sequence). This CDR3 has 14 amino acids. CDR3 bases: TGTGCCAGTAAGGGGCTACCGCCTTACAATGAGCAGTTCTTC. Its translation is CASKGLPPYNEQFF.

V and J are TRBV28 and TRBJ2-5; 7 bases are shared with TRBD2. The CDR3 length is 16 residues. The germline gives CDR1 MDHEN, CDR2 SYDVKM. Unmatched junction bases numbered 7, after V lost 3 bases and J lost 0 bases. As DNA, the CDR3 is TGTGCCAGCAGTTTGGGGCTAGCGGCCTACCAAGAGACCCAGTACTTC. Translated, it gives CASSLGLAAYQETQYF.

CDR3 region: CASSNSPGQGANTIYF. CDR3 nucleotides: TGTGCCAGCAGCAATTCGCCGGGACAGGGGGCAAACACCATATATTTT. The chain uses TRBV7-2 and TRBJ1-3; 12 nucleotides match TRBD1. Germline V CDR1 and CDR2: SGHTA, FQGNSA. The CDR3 has 16 residues. The ends lost 5 bases at V and 6 bases at J; junction bases unmatched: 8.

The rearrangement uses TRBV27 and TRBJ2-1, with 13 bases aligning to TRBD2. V lost 0 bases and J lost 4; bases outside the gene matches: 9. This CDR3 region has 19 residues. The germline V gene has CDR1 MNHEY and CDR2 SMNVEV (reference sequence). As DNA, the CDR3 is TGTGCCAGCAGTTTATCTGGACTAGCGGGAGCCCCGGGGTACAATGAGCAGTTCTTC. Protein product: CASSLSGLAGAPGYNEQFF.

The chain has TRBV6-6 and TRBJ2-1, with D possibly matching TRBD2 (5 bases). The germline V and J ends were trimmed by 2 bases and 7 bases, with 9 bases remaining between them. The CDR3 has 13 amino acids. Germline V CDR1 and CDR2: MNHNY, SVGAGI (reference sequence). The CDR3 loop reads CASSYGLFNEQFF. The CDR3 coding sequence is TGTGCCAGCAGTTACGGACTGTTTAATGAGCAGTTCTTC.

This clone was recorded a few times. This sequence joins TRBV5-6 and TRBJ2-7; the D is unclear. Germline loops: CDR1 SGHDT, CDR2 YYEEEE. Trimming removed 0 bases at V and 2 bases at J, with 6 bases between. The CDR3 is made up of 13 amino acids. The CDR3 bases are TGTGCCAGCAGCTTGGACAGAACCTACGAGCAGTACTTC. It translates to CASSLDRTYEQYF.

The chain couples TRBV7-9 to TRBJ1-2; no clear D. The CDR3 consists of 13 residues. V lost 5 bases to trimming and J lost 6 bases, with 13 bases between them. Germline CDR1 is SEHNR and CDR2 is FQNEAQ (reference sequence). CDR3 region: CASSPWREDGYTF. DNA of the CDR3: TGTGCCAGCAGCCCGTGGAGGGAAGATGGCTACACCTTC.

The chain links TRBV19 to TRBJ2-1; D uncertain. Germline CDR1 is LNHDA and CDR2 is SQIVND (reference sequence). V lost 4 bases and J 4 bases, leaving 14 bases between the germline ends. This CDR3 spans 15 amino acids. CDR3: CASSTPGPMYNEQFF. CDR3 bases: TGTGCCAGTAGTACGCCAGGCCCTATGTACAATGAGCAGTTCTTC.

This CDR3 reads CASSFRQPQHF. CDR3 DNA: TGTGCCAGCAGTTTTCGTCAGCCCCAGCATTTT. The chain combines TRBV28 with TRBJ1-5, with unresolved D. The CDR3 is 11 residues long. V lost 3 bases to trimming and J lost 6 bases, with 3 bases between them. The germline V gene has CDR1 MDHEN and CDR2 SYDVKM.

This clone was seen a single time. The chain carries TRBV7-9 and TRBJ1-5; tentatively, D is TRBD1 (5 bases). CDR1 and CDR2 from the germline V gene are SEHNR and FQNEAQ (reference sequence). With 5 bases removed from V and 0 bases from J, the gap between germline ends came to 11 bases. This CDR3 has 15 amino acids. CDR3 nucleotides: TGTGCCAGCAGCGCGGGGCCTGATAGCAATCAGCCCCAGCATTTT. This translates into CASSAGPDSNQPQHF.

CDR3 in amino acids: CASSRDREKYEQYF. The CDR3 nucleotides are TGTGCCAGCTCACGGGACAGGGAAAAGTACGAGCAGTACTTC. The chain is built from TRBV18 and TRBJ2-7; 9 nucleotides match TRBD1. J lost 4 bases, V lost 4 bases, and 5 bases had no gene match. This CDR3 is 14 amino acids long. Germline CDR1 reads KGHSH; CDR2 reads LQKENI.

The gene calls are TRBV4-3 and TRBJ2-5; D might be TRBD2 (5 bases). There are 13 residues in the CDR3. The germline V gene has CDR1 LGHNA and CDR2 YSLEER. V gave up 0 bases and J gave up 9 bases, with 11 bases separating them. The CDR3 DNA sequence: TGCGCCAGCAGCCAAGACCTGCGGCGGGCCCAGTACTTC. Amino acid sequence: CASSQDLRRAQYF.

The CDR3 DNA reads as TGCACCAGCAGCCAAGCGATGCGGGGCCCTGGAATTCAGCCCCAGCATTTT. It is translated as CTSSQAMRGPGIQPQHF. This chain links TRBV1 with TRBJ1-5. TRBV1 is deemed a pseudogene. There are 17 residues in the CDR3.

V usage is TRBV7-9 and J usage is TRBJ1-4; no clear D gene. Germline CDR1 SEHNR, CDR2 FQNEAQ (reference sequence). The V end lost 1 base, the J end lost 7 bases, and 16 bases lay between the germline ends. The CDR3 has 16 residues. CDR3 in amino acids: CASSLERYGSTEKLFF. The CDR3 region has the DNA TGTGCCAGCAGCTTAGAACGGTATGGGAGTACTGAAAAACTGTTTTTT.

The chain carries TRBV4-2 and TRBJ2-1; 8 bases match TRBD2. V was pared by 1 base and J by 6 bases, with 17 bases of the junction left unmatched. The germline V gene encodes CDR1 LGHNA and CDR2 YNFKEQ. The CDR3 runs to 19 residues. CDR3 nucleotides: TGTGCCAGCAGCCAAGGGAGGCTTTCGGCGGGAGGCTCACTCAATGAGCAGTTCTTC. Protein: CASSQGRLSAGGSLNEQFF.

Comment on this clone: The junction departs from the called germline gene at one end, perhaps through a read error. The gene calls are TRBV28 and TRBJ1-2; D is uncertain. CDR1 MDHEN and CDR2 SYDVKM come from the germline V gene. This CDR3 contains 14 residues. The CDR3 coding sequence is TGTGCCAGCAGTGAACAGCCCCCGGGGTATGGCTACCCCTTC. Encoded protein: CASSEQPPGYGYPF.

This sequence joins TRBV2 and TRBJ1-1; D call uncertain. CDR1 is SNHLY, CDR2 FYNNEI, per germline. V was pared by 0 bases and J by 10 bases, with 21 bases between. The length of the CDR3 is 16 residues. As DNA, the CDR3 is TGTGCCAGCAGTGAAGCCACGGAGGAACCTAAACACGGAGCTTTCTTT. This sequence encodes CASSEATEEPKHGAFF.

This sequence joins TRBV11-3 and TRBJ2-7; 9 nucleotides line up with TRBD1. This CDR3 is built from 14 residues. CDR1 and CDR2 from the germline V gene are SGHNT and YENEEA. V shed 4 bases and J 3 bases; nucleotides not matched to a gene: 4. CDR3 nucleotide sequence: TGTGCCAGCAGCTGGGGGACAGGGAACTACGAGCAGTACTTC. It translates to CASSWGTGNYEQYF. Together with reference TRBV11-3 and TRBJ2-7, the CDR3 gives the full variable domain: EAGVVQSPRYKIIEKKQPVAFWCNPISGHNTLYWYLQNLGQGPELLIRYENEEAVDDSQLPKDRFSAERLKGVDSTLKIQPAELGDSAVYLCASSWGTGNYEQYFGPGTRLTVT.

This sequence joins TRBV11-1 and TRBJ2-6; D might be TRBD2 (5 bases). V dropped 3 bases and J dropped 0 bases, with 6 bases sitting between them. Germline V CDR1 and CDR2: SGHAT, FQDESV (reference sequence). The CDR3 consists of 15 residues. The CDR3 region has the DNA TGTGCCAGCAGCTTTGGACTCTCTGGGGCCAACGTCCTGACTTTC. Translated: CASSFGLSGANVLTF.

The V and J genes are TRBV2 and TRBJ1-1; 10 bases are shared with TRBD1. Germline CDR1 and CDR2: SNHLY and FYNNEI. The CDR3 extends over 17 amino acids. V shed 5 bases, J shed 1 base, and the junction held 10 bases outside the gene matches. CDR3 nucleotide sequence: TGTGCCAGCAGTATTTACCGGGACAGGGGTTGGAACACTGAAGCTTTCTTT. Translated: CASSIYRDRGWNTEAFF.